These T cell receptor beta chains were read from a single sample in a study of blood T cells in healthy people across ages. TCRdb called the 5' RACE reads again in MiXCR, with one record for every CDR3 protein. The sample lists 750,000 to 950,000 distinct CDR3 sequences; less than 70% were seen once. Material for sequencing was blood. The origin of the receptors is a man aged 80 or over in good health. Both conserved end residues are part of each CDR3. The D gene is left open where the match is weak. Clone size is shown for a subset of rows, as once, few, many or a class of expanded clone.

TRBV4-2,TRBD1,few,TRBJ2-7,CASSQESGTGPSYEQYF,TGTGCCAGCAGCCAAGAGTCCGGGACAGGGCCATCCTACGAGCAGTACTTC
TRBV6-2/TRBV6-3,NA,few,TRBJ2-1,CAANSPGLDYNEQFF,TGTGCCGCGAATTCCCCCGGACTCGATTACAATGAGCAGTTCTTC
TRBV5-1,NA,NA,TRBJ2-5,CASSLVPGDRQETQYF,TGCGCCAGCAGCCTAGTTCCCGGGGACCGGCAAGAGACCCAGTACTTC
TRBV3-1,NA,once,TRBJ2-7,CASSTVDYEQYF,TGTGCCAGCTCCACAGTAGACTACGAGCAGTACTTC
TRBV6-1,TRBD1,NA,TRBJ2-7,CASREAPFLTGSVYEQYF,TGTGCCAGCAGAGAAGCCCCCTTTTTGACAGGGTCTGTGTACGAGCAGTACTTC
TRBV29-1,NA,once,TRBJ2-1,CSGGGFNEQFF,TGCAGCGGAGGGGGTTTCAATGAGCAGTTCTTC
TRBV12-3/TRBV12-4,TRBD1,NA,TRBJ1-5,CASSTGQGGHQPQHF,TGTGCCAGCAGTACCGGACAGGGGGGGCATCAGCCCCAGCATTTT
TRBV28,NA,once,TRBJ2-7,CASSLSGLPYYEQYF,TGTGCCAGCAGTTTATCGGGGCTACCTTACTACGAGCAGTACTTC
TRBV20-1,NA,few,TRBJ1-1,CSARSMGHPMNTEAFF,TGCAGTGCTAGGTCCATGGGGCATCCCATGAACACTGAAGCTTTCTTT
TRBV29-1,NA,NA,TRBJ2-7,CSAAWDEQYF,TGCAGCGCCGCGTGGGACGAGCAGTACTTC